This TCR beta chain originates from a study of graft-versus-host responses after intestinal transplantation. Study at large: Recipients uniformly received anti-thymocyte globulin induction, followed by tacrolimus and steroids for approximately 3 years. Study-level points and caveats: Recipient marrow held GvH clones, some first seen in ileum or blood.

The V gene's germline CDR1 is LNHDA and CDR2 SQIVND (reference sequence). The CDR3 is made up of 15 amino acids. Trimming removed 3 bases from V and 2 bases from J; junction bases left unmatched: 2. Profiled with immunoSEQ multiplex PCR; TCRdb holds only in-frame clones, not every one. The data hold roughly 15,000 clones, with 33% observed a single time. The sample was alloreactive CD4+ T cells from a mixed lymphocyte reaction culture, taken before intestinal transplant. Subset defined: CFSE-low proliferating T cells sorted from approximately 6-day pre-transplant mixed lymphocyte reaction (GvH or HvG direction). The chain links TRBV19 to TRBJ2-3; 10 positions match TRBD2. The receptor comes from a human patient who received an intestinal transplant. The CDR3 here is CASSIGLAVTDTQYF. The CDR3, as DNA: TGTGCCAGTAGTATCGGACTAGCGGTCACAGATACGCAGTATTTT.